These 18 T cell receptor beta chains came from one sample sequenced in a study of shared clonotypes between healthy human individuals. In the naive CD8 group, cells lacked CD45RO and were positively selected for CCR7, so terminally differentiated effector memory CD45RA+ cells were left out. The protocol was immunoSEQ multiplex PCR, while the TCRdb copy is restricted to in-frame clones and leaves out a portion. The top ten clones hold roughly 1.8% of a sample with about 2,200,000 clones, roughly 91% of them seen once. Sequencing used naive CD8+ T cells from PBMCs. These receptor sequences come from a man aged 18 to 35 in good health. Some clones in this sample may be carry-over from other donors' samples.

The chain carries TRBV21-1 and TRBJ2-1. TRBV21-1 is a pseudogene segment. The CDR3 covers 16 residues. The CDR3: CASSTLGPGGINEQFF. CDR3 nucleotides: TGTGCCAGCAGCACCTTGGGACCCGGAGGAATCAATGAGCAGTTCTTC.

The chain uses TRBV9 and TRBJ2-3; 11 nucleotides match TRBD2. The V gene's germline CDR1 is SGDLS and CDR2 YYNGEE. The CDR3 extends over 17 amino acids. Losses at the gene ends were 4 bases for V and 1 base for J; bases not matched to a gene: 8. CDR3 amino acids: CASSPSGRSLGTDTQYF. DNA for the CDR3: TGTGCCAGCAGCCCTAGCGGGAGGTCTCTGGGCACAGATACGCAGTATTTT.

The rearrangement joins TRBV7-9 to TRBJ1-4; D uncertain. V was pared by 5 bases and J by 5 bases, with 12 bases between. This CDR3 has 14 amino acids. Per the germline V gene, CDR1 is SEHNR and CDR2 is FQNEAQ (reference sequence). The CDR3 sequence is CASSERTGNEKLFF. The CDR3 nucleotides are TGTGCCAGCAGCGAAAGGACGGGGAATGAAAAACTGTTTTTT. The whole variable domain, remainder taken from reference TRBV7-9 and TRBJ1-4, is DTGVSQNPRHKITKRGQNVTFRCDPISEHNRLYWYRQTLGQGPEFLTYFQNEAQLEKSRLLSDRFSAERPKGSFSTLEIQRTEQGDSAMYLCASSERTGNEKLFFGSGTQLSVL.

V is TRBV28 and J is TRBJ2-1, with 9 bases fitting TRBD2. The CDR3 loop spans 16 amino acids. Germline V CDR1 and CDR2: MDHEN, SYDVKM. Trimming at V came to 7 bases and at J to 9 bases, leaving 16 bases not matched to a gene. CDR3 nucleotides: TGTGCCAGCACCCTTATTGGCGGCGGGAGGGCCAGTGAGCAGTTCTTC. Protein product: CASTLIGGGRASEQFF.

The V call is TRBV28, the J call TRBJ2-5; a possible D gene is TRBD2 (5 bases). V lost 2 bases and J 5 bases, leaving 9 bases between the germline ends. CDR3 size: 13 residues. Germline CDR1 and CDR2: MDHEN and SYDVKM. The CDR3 loop reads CASSLEGRETQYF. CDR3 DNA: TGTGCCAGCAGTTTAGAGGGCCGCGAGACCCAGTACTTC.

The sample holds one count of this clone. The chain carries TRBV30 and TRBJ1-2; 9 bases match TRBD1. This CDR3 region has 15 residues. The ends lost 3 bases at V and 4 bases at J; junction bases unmatched: 9. Germline V gene lookup returns CDR1 GTSNPN and CDR2 SVGIG (reference sequence). CDR3 in amino acids: CAWSLGQGILYGYTF. Written as DNA, the CDR3 is TGTGCCTGGAGCTTAGGACAGGGGATCCTCTATGGCTACACCTTC.

This clone was recorded a few times. As DNA, the CDR3 is TGTGCCAGCAGTACAATGGACGGAATGAACACTGAAGCTTTCTTT. It yields the protein CASSTMDGMNTEAFF. The chain has TRBV6-5 and TRBJ1-1; D gene ambiguous. The V end lost 5 bases, the J end lost 0 bases, and 13 bases lay between the germline ends. CDR1 is MNHEY and CDR2 is SVGAGI in the germline V gene. The CDR3 has 15 residues.

V and J are TRBV19 and TRBJ1-1; D possibly corresponds to TRBD1 (5 bases). The CDR3 length is 13 residues. Germline values: CDR1 LNHDA, CDR2 SQIVND (reference sequence). Trimming pared 7 bases from V and 4 bases from J, leaving 13 bases between. CDR3 protein: CASIPGLSTEAFF. Here the CDR3 DNA reads TGTGCCAGTATTCCGGGGCTAAGCACTGAAGCTTTCTTT.

The rearrangement uses TRBV4-3 and TRBJ2-2; 9 bases line up with TRBD1. This CDR3 has 17 amino acids. After removal of 0 bases from V and 7 bases from J, the junction contained 9 bases not matched to a gene. Per germline, CDR1 LGHNA and CDR2 YSLEER. CDR3: CASSQEVGTGKSGELFF. The CDR3 nucleotides read TGCGCCAGCAGCCAAGAAGTCGGGACAGGGAAGAGCGGGGAGCTGTTTTTT.

This chain links TRBV6-1 with TRBJ1-4; D ambiguous. Trimming took off 6 bases at V and 8 bases at J, with 16 bases between the two ends. CDR3 size: 14 residues. Germline V lookup: CDR1 MNHNS, CDR2 SASEGT. The CDR3 DNA reads TGTGCCAGCAGCTATTACCGGTCGGGGGAAAAACTGTTTTTT. Translated, it gives CASSYYRSGEKLFF.

The chain carries TRBV11-2 and TRBJ2-7, with D possibly being TRBD1 (5 bases). The CDR3 runs to 15 residues. Germline V gene data show CDR1 as SGHAT and CDR2 as FQNNGV. Trimming removed 3 bases at V and 2 bases at J, with 14 bases between. The chain's CDR3 is CASSLGQGWAYEQYF. DNA of the CDR3: TGTGCCAGCAGCTTGGGGCAGGGATGGGCCTACGAGCAGTACTTC.

This rearrangement joins TRBV19 to TRBJ2-1; 9 bases agree with TRBD1. This CDR3 is 14 amino acids long. Unmatched junction bases numbered 6, after V lost 3 bases and J lost 9 bases. Germline CDR1 is LNHDA and CDR2 is SQIVND (reference sequence). CDR3 sequence reads: CASSIGTGILEQFF. CDR3 coding DNA: TGTGCCAGTAGTATCGGGACAGGGATTCTTGAGCAGTTCTTC.

CDR3 region: CASSILGGLADNEQFF. In DNA form, the CDR3 reads TGTGCCAGCAGCATATTAGGGGGGCTAGCGGACAATGAGCAGTTCTTC. This chain joins TRBV21-1 and TRBJ2-1; TRBD2 is the table's D call, not checked against the DNA. TRBV21-1 is a known pseudogene. The CDR3 loop spans 16 amino acids.

This clone was observed a single time. The identical CDR3 is also encoded by other nucleotide sequences in the sample. The chain is built from TRBV27 and TRBJ2-1, with D unclear. Between the trimmed V and J ends, which lost 5 bases and 3 bases, there was a span of 2 bases. The length of the CDR3 is 11 residues. CDR1 MNHEY and CDR2 SMNVEV come from the germline V gene (reference sequence). CDR3 in DNA: TGTGCCAGCAGTCGCTACAATGAGCAGTTCTTC. Translating gives CASSRYNEQFF.

This chain links TRBV5-1 with TRBJ2-3, with a weak D call TRBD2 (6 bases). Germline lookup yields CDR1 SGHRS and CDR2 YFSETQ. V was shortened by 2 bases and J by 0 bases, with 13 bases between the two germline ends. This CDR3 spans 16 amino acids. CDR3 in DNA: TGCGCCAGCAGCTTATATGGCGGGGTTAGCACAGATACGCAGTATTTT. Translation gives CASSLYGGVSTDTQYF.

This rearrangement joins TRBV16 to TRBJ1-2; 10 bases agree with TRBD1. There are 15 residues in the CDR3. The ends lost 4 bases at V and 7 bases at J; junction bases unmatched: 9. Germline lookup yields CDR1 KGHSY and CDR2 FQNENV. The CDR3 DNA follows: TGTGCCAGCAGCCCTAATCTGACAGGGGGCTTTGGCTACACCTTC. Its translation: CASSPNLTGGFGYTF.

The chain joins TRBV7-6 to TRBJ2-1; 13 nucleotides match TRBD2. The CDR3 spans 16 residues. The junction had 9 bases not matched to a gene; V was cut back by 5 bases and J by 8 bases. The V gene's germline CDR1 is SGHVS and CDR2 FNYEAQ. CDR3 protein: CASSPRTSGSFDEQFF. In nucleotides, the CDR3 is TGTGCCAGCAGCCCGAGGACTAGCGGGAGTTTCGATGAGCAGTTCTTC.

The V and J genes are TRBV11-2 and TRBJ1-4; D unclear. Deletions cut 4 bases from V and 4 bases from J, with 13 bases between. Germline assignment: CDR1 SGHAT and CDR2 FQNNGV. CDR3 size: 15 residues. The CDR3 bases are TGTGCCAGCAGCTCATGGACGGATGGTAATGAAAAACTGTTTTTT. It encodes CASSSWTDGNEKLFF.